These T cell receptor beta chains were read from a single sample in a study of PD-L1 blockade in urothelial cancer. Using immunoSEQ multiplex PCR, the repertoire was profiled, and TCRdb retains in-frame clones only, with some absent. Among around 69,000 clones listed, less than 95% were seen once. This specimen was PBMCs, taken around atezolizumab (anti-PD-L1) treatment. These TCRs come from an elderly woman with urothelial cancer. Each CDR3 is given with its conserved first and last residue. The order of the fields is J gene, V gene, clone size, CDR3 length, D gene, CDR3 DNA, CDR3 protein. The D gene is left open where the match is weak. Clone size is not always given. Where it is, it says once, few, many or a class for expanded clones.

j_gene: TRBJ2-3
v_gene: TRBV9
abundance: -
len: 15
d_gene: TRBD2
CDR3nt: TGTGCCAGCAGCCCCACACTAGCGTTCACAGATACGCAGTATTTT
CDR3aa: CASSPTLAFTDTQYF

j_gene: TRBJ2-7
v_gene: TRBV15
abundance: -
len: 13
d_gene: TRBD1
CDR3nt: TGTGCCACCGCCAGGGACAGATCCTACGAGCAGTACTTC
CDR3aa: CATARDRSYEQYF

j_gene: TRBJ2-2
v_gene: TRBV29-1
abundance: -
len: 14
d_gene: -
CDR3nt: TGCAGCGTTGAAGTAGGGGGGGACACCGGGGAGCTGTTTTTT
CDR3aa: CSVEVGGDTGELFF

j_gene: TRBJ2-7
v_gene: TRBV6-1
abundance: once
len: 15
d_gene: -
CDR3nt: TGTGCCAGCAGTGAAAATCTAGCGCCTGCCTACGAGCAGTACTTC
CDR3aa: CASSENLAPAYEQYF

j_gene: TRBJ1-5
v_gene: TRBV10-2
abundance: -
len: 15
d_gene: -
CDR3nt: TGCGCCAGGGCAGACAGAGACAATAGCAATCAGCCCCAGCATTTT
CDR3aa: CARADRDNSNQPQHF

j_gene: TRBJ2-7
v_gene: TRBV5-1
abundance: -
len: 16
d_gene: TRBD2
CDR3nt: TGCGCCAGCAGCCCAGACGGGCGGGAGGTTTCCTACGAGCAGTACTTC
CDR3aa: CASSPDGREVSYEQYF

j_gene: TRBJ1-1
v_gene: TRBV19
abundance: -
len: 14
d_gene: -
CDR3nt: TGTGCCAGTAGCCTAACTGGGGAGCGCACTGAAGCTTTCTTT
CDR3aa: CASSLTGERTEAFF

j_gene: TRBJ2-1
v_gene: TRBV27
abundance: -
len: 16
d_gene: TRBD1
CDR3nt: TGTGCCAGCAGTTCCCGCCGACAGGGGGTAGGCAATGAGCAGTTCTTC
CDR3aa: CASSSRRQGVGNEQFF

j_gene: TRBJ1-1
v_gene: TRBV7-8
abundance: -
len: 14
d_gene: -
CDR3nt: TGTGCCAGCAGCCCCGATGAGGTCAACACTGAAGCTTTCTTT
CDR3aa: CASSPDEVNTEAFF

j_gene: TRBJ1-1
v_gene: TRBV19
abundance: few
len: 14
d_gene: -
CDR3nt: TGTGCCAGTAGTTCACAGGGCCAACGCACTGAAGCTTTCTTT
CDR3aa: CASSSQGQRTEAFF

j_gene: TRBJ1-5
v_gene: TRBV6-1
abundance: -
len: 12
d_gene: -
CDR3nt: TGTGCCAGCAGTGAACTCAATCAGCCCCAGCATTTT
CDR3aa: CASSELNQPQHF

j_gene: TRBJ1-5
v_gene: TRBV7-8
abundance: -
len: 15
d_gene: TRBD1
CDR3nt: TGTGCCAGCAGCTGGGGACAGGGTGGCAATCAGCCCCAGCATTTT
CDR3aa: CASSWGQGGNQPQHF

j_gene: TRBJ1-2
v_gene: TRBV28
abundance: -
len: 11
d_gene: TRBD1
CDR3nt: TGTGCCACGACAGGGATTGGGGGCTACACCTTC
CDR3aa: CATTGIGGYTF

j_gene: TRBJ1-1
v_gene: TRBV28
abundance: -
len: 15
d_gene: TRBD1
CDR3nt: TGTGCCAGCAGCCTTACACAGGGGCGCCGAACTGAAGCTTTCTTT
CDR3aa: CASSLTQGRRTEAFF

j_gene: TRBJ1-1
v_gene: TRBV10-2
abundance: -
len: 12
d_gene: -
CDR3nt: TGCGCCAGCAGTACCCAGGACACTGAAGCTTTCTTT
CDR3aa: CASSTQDTEAFF

j_gene: TRBJ1-1
v_gene: TRBV5-1
abundance: -
len: 14
d_gene: -
CDR3nt: TGCGCCAGCAGCCCAACTCGCGGGAACACTGAAGCTTTCTTT
CDR3aa: CASSPTRGNTEAFF